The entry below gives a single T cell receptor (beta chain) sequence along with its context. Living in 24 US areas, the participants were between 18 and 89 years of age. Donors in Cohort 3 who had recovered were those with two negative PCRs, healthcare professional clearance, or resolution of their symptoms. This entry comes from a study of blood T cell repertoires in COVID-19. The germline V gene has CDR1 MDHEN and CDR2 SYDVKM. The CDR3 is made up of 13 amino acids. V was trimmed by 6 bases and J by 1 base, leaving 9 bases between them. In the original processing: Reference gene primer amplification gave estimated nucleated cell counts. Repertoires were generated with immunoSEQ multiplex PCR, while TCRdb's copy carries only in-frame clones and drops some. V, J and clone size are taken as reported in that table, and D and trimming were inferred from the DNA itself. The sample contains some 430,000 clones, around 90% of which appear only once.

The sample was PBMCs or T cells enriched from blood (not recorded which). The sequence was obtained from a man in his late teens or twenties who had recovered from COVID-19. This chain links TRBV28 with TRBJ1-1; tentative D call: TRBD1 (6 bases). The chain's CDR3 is CASRRTANTEAFF. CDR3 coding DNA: TGTGCCAGCAGGAGGACAGCGAACACTGAAGCTTTCTTT.